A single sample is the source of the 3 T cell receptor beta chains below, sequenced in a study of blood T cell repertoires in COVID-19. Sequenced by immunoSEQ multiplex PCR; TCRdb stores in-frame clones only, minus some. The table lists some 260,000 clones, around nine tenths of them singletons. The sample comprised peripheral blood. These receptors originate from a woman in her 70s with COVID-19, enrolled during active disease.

CDR3 sequence (DNA): TGTGCCAGCAGCCGGGACAGTCTCTCCTACGAGCAGTACTTC. It translates to CASSRDSLSYEQYF. V usage is TRBV6-5 and J usage is TRBJ2-7; the match to TRBD1 covers 7 bases. Germline V gives CDR1 MNHEY, CDR2 SVGAGI. The CDR3 spans 14 residues. V lost 6 bases and J lost 0; bases outside the gene matches: 5.

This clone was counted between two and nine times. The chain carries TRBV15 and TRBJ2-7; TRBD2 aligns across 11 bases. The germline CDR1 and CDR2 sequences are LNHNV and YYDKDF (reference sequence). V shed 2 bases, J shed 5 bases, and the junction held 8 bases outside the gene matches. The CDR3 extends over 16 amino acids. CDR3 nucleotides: TGTGCCACCAGCAGATCATTAGCGGGAGGGTCCCACGAGCAGTACTTC. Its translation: CATSRSLAGGSHEQYF.

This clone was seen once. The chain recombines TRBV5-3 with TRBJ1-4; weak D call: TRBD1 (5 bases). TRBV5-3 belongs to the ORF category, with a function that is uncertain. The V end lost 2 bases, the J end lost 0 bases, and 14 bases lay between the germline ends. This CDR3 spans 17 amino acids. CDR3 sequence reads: CARSFLTEIPTNEKLFF. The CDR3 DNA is TGTGCCAGAAGCTTTTTGACAGAGATTCCAACTAATGAAAAACTGTTTTTT.